This paragraph reports one TCR beta chain. No cognate antigen has been identified for it. No quality values exist for individual bases; no much larger clone is one base distant. CD8 naive samples consisted of CD45RO-negative cells that were positively selected for CCR7, yielding a CD45RA+CCR7+ population without TemRA cells. Donors were healthy HIV-negative adults with no recently reported acute infections or vaccinations. Only Caucasian adults living in Nashville, Tennessee, USA were represented among the donors. Blood was obtained by leukapheresis, after which PBMCs were separated by Ficoll-Histopaque density gradient centrifugation and cryopreserved in liquid nitrogen vapor phase. Purity and quantity of every magnetically sorted T cell population were checked by analytical flow cytometry. Genomic DNA was isolated from every sorted fraction and measured by UV absorbance on a Nanodrop 2000c. The entry originates in a study of shared clonotypes between healthy human individuals (dated by TCRdb to the early 2020s). Notes on the research overall: Two women and a few men aged 18 to 49 years were included in the cohort. For each donor, CD4 naive and CD4 memory were each run on three plates, CD8 naive on two plates, and CD8 memory on one plate. The study deeply sequenced blood TCR repertoires of about 5 healthy adults to estimate repertoire size and the extent of clonotype sharing between individuals. To increase sequencing depth and limit assay-specific biases, different laboratories used diverse techniques to prepare libraries and sequence TCR repertoires. Per donor, leukapheresis produced somewhere between about 0.85 and 9.5 billion PBMCs.

Trimming takes 10 bases from V and 4 bases from J, and the germline ends sit 16 bases apart. CDR1 and CDR2 (SNHLY, FYNNEI) derive from the germline V gene. Inclusive of the bounding cysteine and phenylalanine, the CDR3 is 13 residues long. Only CDR3 DNA remains: 39 bases, in frame from the first base. Using the deep immunoSEQ assay, TCR CDR3 regions were amplified from genomic DNA by multiplex PCR. Genomic DNA extracted from each cell subset was distributed evenly over all wells of several immunoSEQ 96-well plates, and each plate served as one replicate. For sorted subsets, approximately 200 ng of genomic DNA, equivalent to 25,000 to 35,000 T cell genomes, went into each replicate PCR. The purified libraries were quantified using a Qubit 3.0 fluorometer, sized with a Bioanalyzer 2100, and then quantified again using the KAPA Library Quantification kit. A separate single-read 150-cycle Illumina NextSeq 550 flow cell was used to sequence each immunoSEQ 96-well plate. The paper's data handling went like this. Because only junctional sequences without quality scores were contained in the immunoSEQ output, filtering matching that applied to full-length reads could not be performed. Sequences were annotated with PyIR, a Python wrapper for IgBLAST v1.9, and V/J genes and CDR3 were assigned using IMGT germline references. Any read was removed if the V/J assignment was weak (E-value above 1e-6), the CDR3 was missing, or the read contained stop codons, out-of-frame junctions, or ambiguous translated residues. A V3J clonotype was defined by an identical inferred V gene, J gene, and CDR3 amino acid sequence. Percentage overlap between repertoires was calculated by dividing the number of shared unique clonotypes by the size of the smaller repertoire. Richness of each repertoire was evaluated using RTK rarefaction, the Chao1 estimator, and Recon v2.1 estimates of unobserved clonotypes. OLGA was used to compute generation probabilities for all TCRbeta clonotypes that the gDNA method yielded from four donors. The table was pulled from immuneACCESS by TCRdb, which kept in-frame rearrangements only. Such tables lose some clones; where checked, under half of the loss comes from unresolved V genes, and the rest has no known cause. Clone size and V and J calls were adopted from that table, with D and trimming inferred from the DNA. This sample comprises just over 2,000,000 clones, about 95% of them detected only once. The ten largest clones add up to roughly 1% of the sample.

Results and caveats for the whole study, not just this receptor: Across a handful of donors, approximately 5% of naive CD4, approximately 4% of naive CD8, 2.3% of memory CD4, and approximately 0.4% of memory CD8 clonotypes were shared. Sampling was limited to blood, and TCR repertoires in tissue likely differ from TCR repertoires in blood. Pairwise subsampling led to the expectation that sequencing depth would affect the degree of clonotype sharing among donors. Even with the large sequencing depth, rarefaction of the sorted-subset datasets indicated that sequencing was incomplete. Compared with non-shared clonotypes, clonotypes shared by all four sorted-subset donors had higher generation probabilities. The genetic and exposure-history diversity represented was limited by the small number of donors. Naive subsets generally had larger estimated clonotype richness than memory subsets did.

Sequencing input: naive CD8+ T cells sorted from blood. The cell subset or site label corresponds to: CD45RA+CCR7+. The chain is assembled from TRBV2 and TRBJ2-5; TRBD2 is possibly the D segment (5 matching bases). The TCR originated in a man aged 18 to 29 in good health. The CDR3 reads as follows: CAIPGRTVETQYF. The nucleotides read TGTGCCATCCCGGGAAGAACCGTAGAGACCCAGTACTTC.